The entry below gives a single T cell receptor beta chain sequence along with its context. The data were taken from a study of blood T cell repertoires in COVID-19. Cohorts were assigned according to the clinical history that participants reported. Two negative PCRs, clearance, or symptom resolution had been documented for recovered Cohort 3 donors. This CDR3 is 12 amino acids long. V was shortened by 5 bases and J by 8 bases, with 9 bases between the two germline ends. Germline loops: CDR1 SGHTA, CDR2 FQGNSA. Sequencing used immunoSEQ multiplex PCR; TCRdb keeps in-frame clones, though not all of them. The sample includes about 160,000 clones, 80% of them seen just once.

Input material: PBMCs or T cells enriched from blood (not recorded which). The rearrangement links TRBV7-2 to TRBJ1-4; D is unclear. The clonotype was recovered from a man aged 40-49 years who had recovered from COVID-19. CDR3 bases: TGTGCCAGCAGCCGGAGGTACGAAAAACTGTTTTTT. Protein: CASSRRYEKLFF.